A selection of T cell receptor beta chains follows, all from one sample in a study of T cell responses to AZD1222 COVID-19 vaccine. Sequenced by immunoSEQ multiplex PCR; TCRdb stores in-frame clones only, minus some. The table lists some 84,000 clones, 70% to 90% of them singletons, with 7.9% in the top ten. Material: peripheral blood, obtained on day 0 of AZD1222 vaccination. The origin of the receptors is an adult in good health. Each CDR3 is given with its conserved first and last residue. Clone size is shown for a subset of rows, as once, few, many or a class of expanded clone.

CDR3,size,V
CASSFGQPGNEQFF,-,TRBV5-1
CASRQAAAYEQYF,-,TRBV10-2
CASGIDSKETQYF,-,TRBV2
CASSQGTSGDEQFF,-,TRBV4-2
CASSLRGGTDTQYF,-,TRBV3-1/TRBV3-2
CASSLEGYNEKLFF,-,TRBV11-3
CASSLGLTGWDQPQHF,-,TRBV5-6
CASSARDGSSYGYTF,-,TRBV5-1
CASSQVGPAGYRGYNEQFF,few,TRBV3-1/TRBV3-2
CASSTEAGGQPQHF,once,TRBV28
CASSPRYEQFF,-,TRBV18
CASSGDRGADTGELFF,-,TRBV2
CASSPRVNEKLFF,-,TRBV18
CASRDREGAFF,-,TRBV6-5
CASSLGRAGPQHF,few,TRBV12-3/TRBV12-4
CASSSMGRNTGELFF,-,TRBV28
CASSLVWSGNTEAFF,-,TRBV5-1
CASSSTGTSGAYEQYF,-,TRBV5-1
CAISDGESRPGELFF,-,TRBV10-3
CASSLAGGLQTQYF,-,TRBV6-2/TRBV6-3
CASSQDYEGTEAFF,-,TRBV3-1/TRBV3-2
CAWSSRANEKLFF,few,TRBV30
CASRPDRGSQPQHF,-,TRBV4-1
CSARTGRGYTF,-,TRBV20-1
CASSQALNTEAFF,-,TRBV3-1/TRBV3-2
CASSQNIRDRGIYGYTF,-,TRBV14
CASSFGGQGINEQYF,-,TRBV27
CASSLQGAGNQPQHF,few,TRBV18
CASRGNYGYTF,-,TRBV6-5
CASSSNFNSPLHF,-,TRBV7-6
CASSYRPVGNTIYF,once,TRBV6-5
CASSHGTSDSNEQFF,-,TRBV3-1/TRBV3-2